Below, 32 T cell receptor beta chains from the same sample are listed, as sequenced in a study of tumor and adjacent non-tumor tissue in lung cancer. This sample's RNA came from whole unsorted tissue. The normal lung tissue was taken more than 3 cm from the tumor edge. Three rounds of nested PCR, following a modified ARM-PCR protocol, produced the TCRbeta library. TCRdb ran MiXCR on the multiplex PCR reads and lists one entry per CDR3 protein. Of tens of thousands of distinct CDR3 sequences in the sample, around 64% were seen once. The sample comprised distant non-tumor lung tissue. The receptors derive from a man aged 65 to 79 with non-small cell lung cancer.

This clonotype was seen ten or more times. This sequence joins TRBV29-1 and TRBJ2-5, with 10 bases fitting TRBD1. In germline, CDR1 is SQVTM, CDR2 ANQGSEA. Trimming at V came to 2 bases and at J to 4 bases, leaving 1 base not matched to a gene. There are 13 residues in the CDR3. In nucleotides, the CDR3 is TGCAGCGTTGAACGGGACAGGGGAGAGACCCAGTACTTC. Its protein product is CSVERDRGETQYF.

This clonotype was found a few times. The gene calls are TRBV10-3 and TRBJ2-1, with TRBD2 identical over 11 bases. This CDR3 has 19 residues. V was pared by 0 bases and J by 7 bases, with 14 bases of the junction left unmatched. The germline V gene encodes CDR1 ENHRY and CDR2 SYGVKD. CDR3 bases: TGTGCCATCAGTGAGTCGGTGGGGATAGCGGGAGGGAGAATTAATGAGCAGTTCTTC. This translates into CAISESVGIAGGRINEQFF.

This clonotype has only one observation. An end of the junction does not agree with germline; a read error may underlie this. The chain's CDR3 is CASSYIHPRYLGYGCTF. In DNA form, the CDR3 reads TGCGCCAGCAGCTACATACACCCTCGATACCTCGGCTATGGCTGCACCTTC. The chain uses TRBV5-1 and TRBJ1-2; D gene ambiguous. Per the germline V gene, CDR1 is SGHRS and CDR2 is YFSETQ. The CDR3 runs 17 residues.

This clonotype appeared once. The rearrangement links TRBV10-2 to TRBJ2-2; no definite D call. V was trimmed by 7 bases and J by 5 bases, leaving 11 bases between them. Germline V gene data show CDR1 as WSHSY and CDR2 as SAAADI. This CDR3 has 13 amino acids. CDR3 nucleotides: TGCGCCAGCAAGGAAGGGAAGACCGGGGAGCTGTTTTTT. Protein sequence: CASKEGKTGELFF.

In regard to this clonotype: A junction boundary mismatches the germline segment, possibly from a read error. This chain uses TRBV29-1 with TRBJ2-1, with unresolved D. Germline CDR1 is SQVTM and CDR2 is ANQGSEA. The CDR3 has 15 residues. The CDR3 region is CSVDVTSVASSELFF. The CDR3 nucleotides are TGCAGCGTTGATGTAACGAGCGTGGCGTCGAGTGAGCTGTTCTTC.

The CDR3 bases are TGTGCCTGGGACAGGGAGAGCAATCAGCCCCAGCATTTT. Its translation: CAWDRESNQPQHF. The chain couples TRBV30 to TRBJ1-5; 7 nucleotides agree with TRBD1. J gave up 1 base and V 5 bases, and 2 bases lay outside the gene matches. The length of the CDR3 is 13 residues. Germline-derived CDR1 and CDR2 are GTSNPN and SVGIG (reference sequence).

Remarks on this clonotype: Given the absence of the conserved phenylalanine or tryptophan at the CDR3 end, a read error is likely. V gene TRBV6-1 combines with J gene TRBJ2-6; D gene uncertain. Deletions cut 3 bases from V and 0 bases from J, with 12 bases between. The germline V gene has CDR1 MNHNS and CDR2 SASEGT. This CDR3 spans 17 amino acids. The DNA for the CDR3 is TGTGCCAGCAGTGATACGAGGCGGTGCTCTGGGGCCAACGTCCTGACTATC. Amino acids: CASSDTRRCSGANVLTI.

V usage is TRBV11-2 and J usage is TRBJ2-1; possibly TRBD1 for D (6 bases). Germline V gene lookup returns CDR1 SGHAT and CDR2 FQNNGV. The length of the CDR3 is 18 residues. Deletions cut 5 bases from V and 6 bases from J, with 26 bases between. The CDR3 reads CASSHLPGTRGPGNEQFF. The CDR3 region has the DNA TGTGCCAGCAGCCACCTCCCGGGGACAAGGGGCCCAGGCAATGAGCAGTTCTTC.

CDR3 nucleotide sequence: TGCAGTGCTCGGAGGGAAAGGGGAGGAGAGACCCAGTACTTC. Translated: CSARRERGGETQYF. This chain uses TRBV20-1 with TRBJ2-5; D might be TRBD2 (6 bases). V lost 5 bases, J lost 4 bases, and 17 bases lay in between. Per germline, CDR1 DFQATT and CDR2 SNEGSKA (reference sequence). The CDR3 extends over 14 amino acids.

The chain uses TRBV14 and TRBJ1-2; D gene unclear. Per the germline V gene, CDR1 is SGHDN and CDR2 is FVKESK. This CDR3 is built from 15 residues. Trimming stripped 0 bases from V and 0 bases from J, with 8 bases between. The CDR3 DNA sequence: TGTGCCAGCAGCCAAGAGGCCAGTTCTAACTATGGCTACACCTTC. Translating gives CASSQEASSNYGYTF.

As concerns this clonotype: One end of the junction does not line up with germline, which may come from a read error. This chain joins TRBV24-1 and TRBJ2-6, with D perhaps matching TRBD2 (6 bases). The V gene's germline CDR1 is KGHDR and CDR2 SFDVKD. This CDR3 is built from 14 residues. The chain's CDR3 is CAIEQTRGANVPTF. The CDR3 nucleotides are TGTGCCATCGAGCAGACTCGCGGGGCCAACGTCCCGACTTTC.

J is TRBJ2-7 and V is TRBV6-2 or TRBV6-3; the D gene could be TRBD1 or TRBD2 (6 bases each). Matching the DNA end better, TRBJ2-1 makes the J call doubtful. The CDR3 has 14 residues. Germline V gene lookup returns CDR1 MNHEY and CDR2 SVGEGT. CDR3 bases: TGTGCCAGCAGTCGCCGGGTCGGGGGCGACGAGCAGTTCTTC. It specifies CASSRRVGGDEQFF.

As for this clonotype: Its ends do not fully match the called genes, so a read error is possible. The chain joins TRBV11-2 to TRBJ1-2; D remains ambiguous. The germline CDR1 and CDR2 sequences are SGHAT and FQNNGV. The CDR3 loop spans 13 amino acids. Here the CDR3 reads CACSKREGYGYTF. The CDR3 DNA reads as TGCGCCTGCAGTAAAAGGGAAGGCTACGGCTACACCTTC.

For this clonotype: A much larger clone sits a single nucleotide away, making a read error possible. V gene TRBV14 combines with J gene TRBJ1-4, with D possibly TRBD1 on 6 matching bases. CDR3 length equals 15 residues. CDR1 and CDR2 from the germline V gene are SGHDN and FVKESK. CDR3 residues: CTSSPDSLLIGGLFF. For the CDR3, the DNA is TGTACCAGCAGCCCGGACAGCTTATTAATTGGGGGACTGTTTTTT.

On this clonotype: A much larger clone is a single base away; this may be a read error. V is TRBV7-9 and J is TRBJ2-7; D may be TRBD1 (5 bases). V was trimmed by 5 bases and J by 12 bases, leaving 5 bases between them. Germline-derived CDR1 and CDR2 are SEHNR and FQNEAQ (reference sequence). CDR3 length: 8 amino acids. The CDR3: CASSQGYF. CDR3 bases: TGTGCCAGCAGCCAGGGGTACTTC.

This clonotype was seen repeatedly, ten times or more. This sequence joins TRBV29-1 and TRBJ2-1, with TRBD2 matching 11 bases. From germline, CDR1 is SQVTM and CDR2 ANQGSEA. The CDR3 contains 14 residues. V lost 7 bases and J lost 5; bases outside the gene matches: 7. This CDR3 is CSGTGTSGNNEQFF. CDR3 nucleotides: TGCAGCGGTACCGGGACTAGCGGAAACAATGAGCAGTTCTTC.

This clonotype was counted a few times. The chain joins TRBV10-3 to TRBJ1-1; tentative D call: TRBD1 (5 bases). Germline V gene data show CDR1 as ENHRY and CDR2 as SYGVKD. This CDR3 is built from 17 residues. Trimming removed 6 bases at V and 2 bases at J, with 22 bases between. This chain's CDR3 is CAIRSHPGRSINTEAFF. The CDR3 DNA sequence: TGTGCCATCAGGTCCCATCCGGGACGGAGTATAAACACTGAAGCTTTCTTT.

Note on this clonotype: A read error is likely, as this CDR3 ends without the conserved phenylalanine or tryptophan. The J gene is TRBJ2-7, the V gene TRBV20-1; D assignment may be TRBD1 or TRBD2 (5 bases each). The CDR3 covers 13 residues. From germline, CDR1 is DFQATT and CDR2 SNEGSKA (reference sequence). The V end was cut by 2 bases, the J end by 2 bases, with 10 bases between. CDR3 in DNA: TGCAGTGCTAGAAGGGACGGTCCCTACGAGCAGTACTAC. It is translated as CSARRDGPYEQYY.

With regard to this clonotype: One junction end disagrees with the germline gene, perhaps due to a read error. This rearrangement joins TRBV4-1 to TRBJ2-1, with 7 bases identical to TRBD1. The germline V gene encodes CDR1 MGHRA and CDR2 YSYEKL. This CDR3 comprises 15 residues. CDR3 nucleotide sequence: TGCACCAGCAGCCAAGGGGGCACTTTCTACAATGAGCCGTTCTTC. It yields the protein CTSSQGGTFYNEPFF.

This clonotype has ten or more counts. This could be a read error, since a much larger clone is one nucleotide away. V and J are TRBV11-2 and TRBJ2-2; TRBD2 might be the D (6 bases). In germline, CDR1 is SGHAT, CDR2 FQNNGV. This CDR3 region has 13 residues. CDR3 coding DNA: TGTGCCGGCAGCGGAGGGTTGTCCGGGGAGCTGTTTTTT. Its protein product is CAGSGGLSGELFF.

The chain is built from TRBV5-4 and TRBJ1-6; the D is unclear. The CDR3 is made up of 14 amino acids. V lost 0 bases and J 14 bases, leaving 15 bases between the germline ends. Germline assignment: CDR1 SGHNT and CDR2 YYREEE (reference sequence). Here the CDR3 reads CASSLGLGCIALHF. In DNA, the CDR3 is TGTGCCAGCAGCTTGGGACTCGGGTGTATCGCCCTCCACTTT.

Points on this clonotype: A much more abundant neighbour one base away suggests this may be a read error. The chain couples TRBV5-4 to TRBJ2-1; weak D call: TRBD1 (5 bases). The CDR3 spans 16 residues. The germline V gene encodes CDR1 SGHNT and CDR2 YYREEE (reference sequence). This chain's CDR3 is CAGSLNGAGSYNEQFF. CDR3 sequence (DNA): TGTGCCGGCAGCTTGAATGGGGCAGGAAGCTACAATGAGCAGTTCTTC.

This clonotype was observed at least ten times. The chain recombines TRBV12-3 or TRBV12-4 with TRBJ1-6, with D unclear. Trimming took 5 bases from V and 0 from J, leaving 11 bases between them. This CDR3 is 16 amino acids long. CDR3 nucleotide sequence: TGTGCCAGCAGTGTCGAGGGAGGCTCCTATAATTCACCCCTCCACTTT. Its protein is CASSVEGGSYNSPLHF.

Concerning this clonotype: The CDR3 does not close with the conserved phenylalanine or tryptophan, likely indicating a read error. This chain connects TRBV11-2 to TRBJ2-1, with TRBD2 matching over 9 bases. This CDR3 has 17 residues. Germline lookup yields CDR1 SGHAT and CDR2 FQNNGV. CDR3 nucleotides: TGTGCCAACAGCCCACAAATAGCGGGGGCGAACATCAATGAGCAGTTCTTA. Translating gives CANSPQIAGANINEQFL.

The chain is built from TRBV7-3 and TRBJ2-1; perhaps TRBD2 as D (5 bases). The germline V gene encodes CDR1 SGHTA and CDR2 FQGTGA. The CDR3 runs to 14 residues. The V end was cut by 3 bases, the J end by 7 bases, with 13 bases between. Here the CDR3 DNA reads TGTGCCAGCAGCTTCGGTCCCGGGGAAAATGAGCAGTTCTTC. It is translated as CASSFGPGENEQFF.

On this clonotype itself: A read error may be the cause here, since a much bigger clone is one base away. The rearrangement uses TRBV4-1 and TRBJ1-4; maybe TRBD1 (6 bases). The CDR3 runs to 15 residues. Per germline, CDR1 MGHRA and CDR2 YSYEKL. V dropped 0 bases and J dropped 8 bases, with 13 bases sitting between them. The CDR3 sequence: CASSQDKRGIEKLFF. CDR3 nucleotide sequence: TGCGCCAGCAGCCAAGATAAAAGGGGGATAGAAAAACTGTTTTTT.

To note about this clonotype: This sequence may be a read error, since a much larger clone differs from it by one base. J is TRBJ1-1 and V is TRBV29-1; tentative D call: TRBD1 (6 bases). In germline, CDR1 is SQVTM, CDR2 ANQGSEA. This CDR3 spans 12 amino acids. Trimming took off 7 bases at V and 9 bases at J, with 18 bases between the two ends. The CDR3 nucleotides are TGCAGCGGAGCCACGGGGGCCGAACAAGCTTTCTTT. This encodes CSGATGAEQAFF.

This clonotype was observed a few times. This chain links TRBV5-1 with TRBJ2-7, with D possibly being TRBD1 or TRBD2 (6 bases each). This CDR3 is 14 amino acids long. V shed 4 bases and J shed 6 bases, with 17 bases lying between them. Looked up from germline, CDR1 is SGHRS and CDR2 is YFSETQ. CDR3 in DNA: TGCGCCAGCAGCGGGGGGCGGACGACCTCCGAGCAGTACTTC. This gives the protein CASSGGRTTSEQYF.

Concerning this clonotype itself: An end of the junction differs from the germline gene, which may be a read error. The CDR3: CAISLVGDNGQFF. The CDR3, as DNA: TGTGCCATCAGCTTAGTGGGTGACAATGGGCAGTTCTTC. V gene TRBV11-3 combines with J gene TRBJ2-1, with unresolved D. CDR1 is SGHNT and CDR2 is YENEEA in the germline V gene. The CDR3 length is 13 residues.

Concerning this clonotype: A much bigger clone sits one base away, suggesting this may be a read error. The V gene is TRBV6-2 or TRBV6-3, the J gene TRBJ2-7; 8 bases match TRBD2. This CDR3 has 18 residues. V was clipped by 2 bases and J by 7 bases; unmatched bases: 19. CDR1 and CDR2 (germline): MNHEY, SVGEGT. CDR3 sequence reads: CASSYLPPPTSAFGEQYF. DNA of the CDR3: TGTGCCAGCAGTTACCTGCCCCCCCCGACTAGCGCCTTCGGAGAGCAGTACTTC.

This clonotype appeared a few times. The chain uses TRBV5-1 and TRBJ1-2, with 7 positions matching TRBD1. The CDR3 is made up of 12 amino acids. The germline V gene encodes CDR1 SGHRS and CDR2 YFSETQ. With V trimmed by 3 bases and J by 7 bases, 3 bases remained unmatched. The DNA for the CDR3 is TGCGCCAGCAGCTACGACAGGGTTGGCTACACCTTC. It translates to CASSYDRVGYTF.

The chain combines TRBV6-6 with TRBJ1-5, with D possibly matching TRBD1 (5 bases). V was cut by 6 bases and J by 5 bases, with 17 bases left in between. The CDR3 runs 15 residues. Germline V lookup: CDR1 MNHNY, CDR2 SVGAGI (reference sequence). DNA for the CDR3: TGTGCCAGCAGAGAAAGCGGGGCCTCCGATCAGCCCCAGCATTTT. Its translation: CASRESGASDQPQHF.